This passage covers 28 T cell receptor beta chains from one sample sequenced in a study of T cell repertoires in cytomegalovirus infection. No antigen has been identified for these receptors. TCRdb re-derived calls from the reads in MiXCR, one entry per CDR3 protein. This table holds 450,000 to 600,000 distinct CDR3 sequences, more than 30% found once. Sample: cultured PBMCs, taken from culture after CMV antigen stimulation. These receptors were obtained from a human donor in good health (CMV status not recorded). Some clones in this sample may be carry-over from other donors' samples.

The chain joins TRBV27 to TRBJ2-1; the D gene is possibly TRBD2 (5 bases). Per germline, CDR1 MNHEY and CDR2 SMNVEV (reference sequence). Trimming removed 4 bases at V and 8 bases at J, with 21 bases between. The CDR3 runs to 16 residues. Written as DNA, the CDR3 is TGTGCCAGCAGTTCCCCAAACTTCGGTTATAGCGATGAGCAGTTCTTC. It encodes CASSSPNFGYSDEQFF.

The chain couples TRBV5-4 to TRBJ2-1, with a tentative D call TRBD2 (6 bases). Germline CDR1 is SGHNT and CDR2 is YYREEE (reference sequence). This CDR3 region has 16 residues. Trimming took off 6 bases at V and 3 bases at J, with 19 bases between the two ends. CDR3 bases: TGTGCCAGCACCTCACCCGGGGCGGGGAACTACAATGAGCAGTTCTTC. It encodes CASTSPGAGNYNEQFF.

The chain combines TRBV2 with TRBJ2-4; 8 nucleotides agree with TRBD1. CDR1 and CDR2 (germline): SNHLY, FYNNEI. CDR3 size: 14 residues. V trimming: 8 bases; J trimming: 3 bases; junction bases outside the gene matches: 6. In DNA form, the CDR3 reads TGTGCCAGCCCAGGGGGCAGGGGCAAAAACATTCAGTACTTC. Amino acid sequence: CASPGGRGKNIQYF. Combining the CDR3 with reference TRBV2 and TRBJ2-4 gives the whole variable domain EPEVTQTPSHQVTQMGQEVILRCVPISNHLYFYWYRQILGQKVEFLVSFYNNEISEKSEIFDDQFSVERPDGSNFTLKIRSTKLEDSAMYFCASPGGRGKNIQYFGAGTRLSVL.

V usage is TRBV4-3 and J usage is TRBJ2-1; possible D gene TRBD1, 7 bases. CDR1 is LGHNA, CDR2 YSLEER, per germline. The CDR3 extends over 15 amino acids. The ends were cut back, 3 bases at V and 7 bases at J, with 16 bases in the middle. The CDR3 nucleotides are TGCGCCAGCAGCCAGCCCCGGACAGGAGGGAATGAGCAGTTCTTC. Encoded protein: CASSQPRTGGNEQFF.

The chain is built from TRBV7-2 and TRBJ2-1; 11 bases match TRBD2. With 1 base clipped from V and 7 bases from J, the junction kept 6 bases outside the gene matches. CDR3 length: 16 residues. CDR1 SGHTA and CDR2 FQGNSA come from the germline V gene. CDR3 residues: CASSLELAGVRNEQFF. For the CDR3, the DNA is TGTGCCAGCAGCTTAGAACTAGCGGGAGTGCGAAATGAGCAGTTCTTC.

The chain employs TRBV5-5 and TRBJ2-7; 7 positions match TRBD1. The germline gives CDR1 SGHKS, CDR2 YYEKEE (reference sequence). The CDR3 has 15 amino acids. The trim removed 4 bases at V and 3 bases at J, leaving 10 bases unmatched. The chain's CDR3 is CASSLQGVGVYEQYV. In nucleotides, the CDR3 is TGTGCCAGCAGCCTCCAGGGGGTTGGAGTCTACGAGCAGTACGTC.

The chain employs TRBV6-8 and TRBJ2-1; 11 positions agree with TRBD2. The CDR3 contains 18 residues. Germline values: CDR1 MNHGY, CDR2 SAAAGT. V gave up 6 bases and J gave up 6 bases; unmatched junction bases: 16. CDR3 in amino acids: CASRTGTSGGGGANEQFF. The DNA for the CDR3 is TGTGCCAGCAGGACCGGGACTAGCGGAGGGGGGGGGGCCAATGAGCAGTTCTTC.

As concerns this clonotype: An end of the junction does not agree with germline; a read error may underlie this. The J gene is TRBJ2-1, the V gene TRBV7-6; D is possibly TRBD1 or TRBD2 (5 bases each). The germline V gene has CDR1 SGHVS and CDR2 FNYEAQ. The CDR3 length is 13 residues. The CDR3 protein is CASSLETGREQFF. The CDR3, as DNA: TGTGCTAGCAGCTTAGAAACGGGACGGGAGCAGTTCTTC.

The chain employs TRBV27 and TRBJ2-7, with 13 nucleotides matching TRBD2. With V trimmed by 5 bases and J by 4 bases, 17 bases remained unmatched. The CDR3 sequence is 19 residues long. CDR1 is MNHEY and CDR2 is SMNVEV in the germline V gene (reference sequence). This chain's CDR3 is CASSLPGLAGQNLSYEQYV. The CDR3 nucleotides read TGTGCCAGCAGTCTACCGGGACTAGCGGGGCAGAACCTCTCTTACGAGCAGTACGTC.

V is TRBV6-2 or TRBV6-3 and J is TRBJ2-6; no clear D gene. Germline V gene lookup returns CDR1 MNHEY and CDR2 SVGEGT. The CDR3 loop spans 16 amino acids. Trimming took 2 bases from V and 1 from J, leaving 9 bases between them. The DNA for the CDR3 is TGTGCCAGCAGTTACGCCTGGGGATCTGGGGCCAACGTCCTGACTTTC. It translates to CASSYAWGSGANVLTF.

This clonotype appeared a few times. This chain uses TRBV7-2 with TRBJ2-1; perhaps D is TRBD1 or TRBD2 (5 bases each). The CDR3 totals 16 residues. Trimming took 5 bases from V and 3 from J, leaving 17 bases between them. In germline, CDR1 is SGHTA, CDR2 FQGNSA. DNA for the CDR3: TGTGCCAGCAGCCGGGGCAGAGCGCTCCTCTACAATGAGCAGTTCTTC. The encoded protein is CASSRGRALLYNEQFF.

For the CDR3, the DNA is TGTGCCAGCAGCCCGGGGATCGTCGCAGATACGCAGTATTTT. Its protein product is CASSPGIVADTQYF. The gene calls are TRBV7-9 and TRBJ2-3; possibly TRBD2 for D (5 bases). Trimming stripped 5 bases from V and 4 bases from J, with 13 bases between. Germline V lookup: CDR1 SEHNR, CDR2 FQNEAQ (reference sequence). This CDR3 is 14 amino acids long.

The chain is built from TRBV4-3 and TRBJ2-1; 7 bases are a match to TRBD1. This CDR3 is 17 amino acids long. V lost 4 bases to trimming and J lost 1 base; unmatched junction nucleotides: 10. CDR1 LGHNA and CDR2 YSLEER come from the germline V gene. This CDR3 reads CASSPQDRTGSYNEQFF. The CDR3 bases are TGCGCCAGCAGCCCACAGGACAGGACGGGATCCTACAATGAGCAGTTCTTC.

In this sample, this clonotype turned up a few times. The chain joins TRBV10-3 to TRBJ1-2; the D gene is possibly TRBD1 (5 bases). This CDR3 is 15 amino acids long. The V end was cut by 0 bases, the J end by 6 bases, with 14 bases between. The V gene's germline CDR1 is ENHRY and CDR2 SYGVKD. The CDR3 DNA is TGTGCCATCAGTGAGTCGAGGGGCAGGGAAGATGGCTACACCTTC. Amino acid sequence: CAISESRGREDGYTF.

This clonotype appeared a few times. This chain links TRBV7-3 with TRBJ1-1; the D gene is possibly TRBD1 (5 bases). CDR1 is SGHTA, CDR2 FQGTGA, per germline. V lost 6 bases, J lost 5 bases, and 10 bases lay in between. The CDR3 loop spans 12 amino acids. Here the CDR3 DNA reads TGTGCCAGCAGATGGGGGAAAACTGAAGCTTTCTTT. Its protein is CASRWGKTEAFF.

The table lists this clonotype with a count of one. The rearrangement links TRBV29-1 to TRBJ2-3, with 8 nucleotides matching TRBD1. Trimming took 0 bases from V and 8 from J; bases not matched to a gene: 7. Germline V lookup: CDR1 SQVTM, CDR2 ANQGSEA. The CDR3 spans 14 residues. In DNA, the CDR3 is TGCAGCGTTGAAGAGACTCAGGGGGCAGGTACGCAGTATTTT. Translated: CSVEETQGAGTQYF.

The CDR3: CASSYSGTGNQPQHF. CDR3 in DNA: TGTGCCAGCAGTTACTCCGGGACCGGCAATCAGCCCCAGCATTTT. This sequence joins TRBV6-5 and TRBJ1-5, with a possible D match to TRBD1 (5 bases). Germline V gives CDR1 MNHEY, CDR2 SVGAGI. Between the trimmed V and J ends, which lost 0 bases and 2 bases, there was a span of 8 bases. This CDR3 contains 15 residues.

The chain couples TRBV4-3 to TRBJ2-7; tentative D call: TRBD2 (5 bases). The CDR3 consists of 14 residues. Germline lookup yields CDR1 LGHNA and CDR2 YSLEER. V was pared by 4 bases and J by 2 bases, with 12 bases between. The CDR3 reads CASSPAVRAYEQYF. In nucleotides, the CDR3 is TGCGCCAGCAGCCCAGCGGTAAGGGCCTACGAGCAGTACTTC.

The V call is TRBV11-2, the J call TRBJ2-1; 12 bases are shared with TRBD2. There are 15 residues in the CDR3. V was pared by 5 bases and J by 4 bases, with 3 bases of the junction left unmatched. The germline gives CDR1 SGHAT, CDR2 FQNNGV. The CDR3: CASSRLAGEYNEQFF. In DNA, the CDR3 is TGTGCCAGCAGCAGACTAGCGGGGGAATACAATGAGCAGTTCTTC.

This clonotype has just a few counts. V usage is TRBV18 and J usage is TRBJ1-1; 8 positions match TRBD1. In germline, CDR1 is KGHSH, CDR2 LQKENI. The CDR3 is made up of 15 amino acids. J was trimmed by 0 bases and V by 4 bases; bases with no gene match: 4. For the CDR3, the DNA is TGTGCCAGCTCACAGGACAGGGTTATGAACACTGAAGCTTTCTTT. It specifies CASSQDRVMNTEAFF. Together with reference TRBV18 and TRBJ1-1, the CDR3 gives the full variable domain: NAGVMQNPRHLVRRRGQEARLRCSPMKGHSHVYWYRQLPEEGLKFMVYLQKENIIDESGMPKERFSAEFPKEGPSILRIQQVVRGDSAAYFCASSQDRVMNTEAFFGQGTRLTVV.

This clonotype was detected only a few times. V gene TRBV19 combines with J gene TRBJ2-1, with 10 bases aligning to TRBD2. This CDR3 has 15 residues. The germline V gene encodes CDR1 LNHDA and CDR2 SQIVND (reference sequence). V gave up 1 base and J gave up 5 bases; unmatched junction bases: 2. The CDR3 loop is CASSIGLAGDNEQFF. In nucleotides, the CDR3 is TGTGCCAGTAGTATAGGGCTAGCGGGAGACAATGAGCAGTTCTTC.

This clonotype has just a few counts. This chain joins TRBV4-1 and TRBJ2-7; D is perhaps TRBD2 (5 bases). Germline V lookup: CDR1 MGHRA, CDR2 YSYEKL. V dropped 4 bases and J dropped 5 bases, with 18 bases sitting between them. The CDR3 loop spans 15 amino acids. The CDR3 DNA sequence: TGCGCCAGCAGCCCACTTGAGGCTAGCATCGACGAGCAGTACTTC. Protein product: CASSPLEASIDEQYF.

CDR3 nucleotide sequence: TGTGCCAGCAAAATGGACAGGGAGGCTGAAAAACTGTTTTTT. Amino acids: CASKMDREAEKLFF. V is TRBV12-3 or TRBV12-4 and J is TRBJ1-4; 8 nucleotides align to TRBD1. The CDR3 contains 14 residues. The trim removed 7 bases at V and 7 bases at J, leaving 8 bases unmatched.

This chain joins TRBV18 and TRBJ1-5, with D perhaps matching TRBD1 (5 bases). Germline V gene data show CDR1 as KGHSH and CDR2 as LQKENI. Deletions cut 1 base from V and 6 bases from J, with 13 bases between. The length of the CDR3 is 15 residues. Here the CDR3 reads CASSPQGTEGQPQHF. The CDR3 DNA sequence: TGTGCCAGCTCACCACAGGGGACCGAAGGTCAGCCCCAGCATTTT.

In its sample, this clonotype was seen a few times. This chain joins TRBV5-4 and TRBJ2-7; 9 bases are shared with TRBD2. The CDR3 covers 16 residues. Per germline, CDR1 SGHNT and CDR2 YYREEE (reference sequence). The ends lost 4 bases at V and 2 bases at J; junction bases unmatched: 10. CDR3 loop: CASSPLAGSGTYEQYF. DNA for the CDR3: TGTGCCAGCAGCCCTCTAGCGGGATCTGGAACCTACGAGCAGTACTTC.

The chain carries TRBV4-1 and TRBJ2-5; 8 bases align to TRBD2. The germline V gene has CDR1 MGHRA and CDR2 YSYEKL. CDR3 length: 18 amino acids. Trimming cost V 4 bases and J 3 bases; bases outside gene matches: 16. The CDR3 bases are TGCGCCAGCAGCCCACAGCGGTCCAGCGGGAGTTCGGAAGAGACCCAGTACTTC. This gives the protein CASSPQRSSGSSEETQYF.

This clonotype has just a few counts. The chain couples TRBV7-2 to TRBJ2-5, with D maybe TRBD2 (6 bases). The V gene lost 5 bases and the J gene lost 4 bases, with 20 bases spanning the gap. This CDR3 has 16 amino acids. Germline lookup yields CDR1 SGHTA and CDR2 FQGNSA. The CDR3 bases are TGTGCCAGCAGCCGGGAGTTCGGTTTGTTTGGAGAGACCCAGTACTTC. It yields the protein CASSREFGLFGETQYF.

This clonotype has a handful of counts. The chain is built from TRBV12-3 or TRBV12-4 and TRBJ1-3, with 7 bases that match TRBD1. The CDR3 is made up of 17 amino acids. Losses at the gene ends were 5 bases for V and 2 bases for J; bases not matched to a gene: 12. CDR3 amino acids: CASSPPPGTVPGNTIYF. CDR3 DNA sequence: TGTGCCAGCAGTCCACCGCCCGGGACAGTTCCTGGAAACACCATATATTTT.